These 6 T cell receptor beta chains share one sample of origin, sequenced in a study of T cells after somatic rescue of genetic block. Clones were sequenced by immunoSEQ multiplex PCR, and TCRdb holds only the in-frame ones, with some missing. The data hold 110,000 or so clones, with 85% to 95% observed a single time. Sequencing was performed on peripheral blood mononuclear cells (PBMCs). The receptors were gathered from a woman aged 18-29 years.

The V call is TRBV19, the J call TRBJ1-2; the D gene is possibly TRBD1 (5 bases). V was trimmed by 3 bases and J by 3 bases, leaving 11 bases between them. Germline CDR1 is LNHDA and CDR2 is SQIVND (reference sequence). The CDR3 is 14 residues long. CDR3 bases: TGTGCCAGTAGTATCGAGGGGTTCGACTATGGCTACACCTTC. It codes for CASSIEGFDYGYTF.

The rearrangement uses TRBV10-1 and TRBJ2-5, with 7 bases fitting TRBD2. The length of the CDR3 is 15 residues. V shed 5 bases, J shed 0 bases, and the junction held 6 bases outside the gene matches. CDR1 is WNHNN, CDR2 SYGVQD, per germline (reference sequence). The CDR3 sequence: CASSHTRGDQETQYF. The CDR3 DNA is TGCGCCAGCAGTCACACCCGGGGGGACCAAGAGACCCAGTACTTC.

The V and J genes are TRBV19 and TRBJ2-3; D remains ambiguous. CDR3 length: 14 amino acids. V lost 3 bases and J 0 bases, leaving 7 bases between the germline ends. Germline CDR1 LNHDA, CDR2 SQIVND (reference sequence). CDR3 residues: CASSMGGSTDTQYF. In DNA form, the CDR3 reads TGTGCCAGTAGTATGGGTGGAAGCACAGATACGCAGTATTTT.

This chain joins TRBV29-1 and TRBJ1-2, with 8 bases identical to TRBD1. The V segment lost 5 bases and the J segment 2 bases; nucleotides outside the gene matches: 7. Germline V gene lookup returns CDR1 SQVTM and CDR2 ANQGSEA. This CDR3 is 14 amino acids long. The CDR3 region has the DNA TGCAGCGTTTTTCGACAGGGGAGAAACTATGGCTACACCTTC. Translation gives CSVFRQGRNYGYTF.

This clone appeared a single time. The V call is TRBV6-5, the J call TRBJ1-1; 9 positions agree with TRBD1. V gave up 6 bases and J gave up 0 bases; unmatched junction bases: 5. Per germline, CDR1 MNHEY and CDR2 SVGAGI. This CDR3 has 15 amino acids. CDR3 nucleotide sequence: TGTGCCAGCAGGCGGACAGGGGAGTTGAACACTGAAGCTTTCTTT. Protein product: CASRRTGELNTEAFF.

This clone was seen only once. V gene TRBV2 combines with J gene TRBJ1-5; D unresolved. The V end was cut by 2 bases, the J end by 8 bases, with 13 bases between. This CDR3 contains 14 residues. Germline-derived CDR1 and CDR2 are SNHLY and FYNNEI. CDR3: CASSEMQFGEPQHF. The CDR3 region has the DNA TGTGCCAGCAGTGAAATGCAGTTCGGGGAGCCCCAGCATTTT.